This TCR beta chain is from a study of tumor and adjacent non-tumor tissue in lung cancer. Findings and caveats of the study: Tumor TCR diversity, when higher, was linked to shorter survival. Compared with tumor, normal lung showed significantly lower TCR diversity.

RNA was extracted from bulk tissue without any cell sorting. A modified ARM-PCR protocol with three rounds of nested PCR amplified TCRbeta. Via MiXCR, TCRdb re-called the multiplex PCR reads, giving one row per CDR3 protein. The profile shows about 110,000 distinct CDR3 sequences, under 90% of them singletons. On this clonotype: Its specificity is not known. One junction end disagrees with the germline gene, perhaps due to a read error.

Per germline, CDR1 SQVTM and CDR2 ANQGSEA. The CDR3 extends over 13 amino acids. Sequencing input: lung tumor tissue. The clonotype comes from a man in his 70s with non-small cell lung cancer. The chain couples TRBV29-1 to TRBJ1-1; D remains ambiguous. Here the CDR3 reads CSVDWEGYTEALF. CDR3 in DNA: TGCAGCGTTGACTGGGAAGGGTACACTGAAGCTCTCTTT.